This TCR beta chain was sequenced in a study of OX40 agonist ivuxolimab in advanced cancers. The study in broad terms: The costimulatory receptor OX40 (CD134) was targeted by ivuxolimab, a fully human IgG2 agonistic monoclonal antibody. Intravenous ivuxolimab was administered to patients every 2 weeks at six dose levels: 0.01, 0.1, 0.3, 1.5, 3 and 10 mg/kg. Among the approximately 50 dose-escalation patients, approximately 20 had hepatocellular carcinoma, 15 or so melanoma, 9 renal cell carcinoma and 9 head and neck cancer. In the dose-escalation cohort, around four fifths of patients were male, and the mean age was around 65 years with a range of roughly 20 to 79. Patients were allowed to have had prior anti-PD-1, anti-PD-L1 or anti-CTLA-4 therapy, and approximately 40% of the dose-escalation patients had been treated with checkpoint inhibitors. Partial responses were achieved by three dose-escalation patients, of whom one had hepatocellular carcinoma and two had cutaneous melanoma. Peripheral TCRbeta sequencing aimed to test whether ivuxolimab altered TCR sequence diversity and caused clonal T-cell expansion. The paper reports the monotherapy dose-escalation portion (N of about 54 patients) of the phase I ivuxolimab trial.

Genomic DNA was extracted from sorted cells for sequencing of the TCRbeta CDR3 region. TCRbeta CDR3 regions were sequenced using the immunoSEQ Assay. In its TCRdb copy, this immuneACCESS table keeps in-frame sequences only and misses some clones. Where compared with another copy, unresolved V genes explain less than half of these, and the others have no known cause. This sample has around 34,000 clones in its table, and 80% to 85% of those were observed once. Of the sample, about 1.3% falls within the top ten clones. In the case of this clone: The specificity of this receptor is unknown. No base quality values were provided; no much bigger clone lies one nucleotide off.

The CDR3 covers 13 residues, taking in both the cysteine and the phenylalanine. Of the read, only the CDR3 DNA is kept; its 39 bases are in frame from base 1. Trimmed from V: 2 bases; trimmed from J: 3 bases; junction bases lacking a gene match: 2. CDR1 and CDR2 were assigned from the germline V gene (reference sequence) as SGHNT and YYREEE. Overall study outcomes, separate from this receptor: Low levels of normalized T-cell clonal expansion were also seen in some patients who did not respond. At doses from 0.1 to 3.0 mg/kg, clonal expansion was seen in both CD4+ and CD8+ blood T cells between baseline and week 6. After ivuxolimab, more expanded clones were found on average in CD8+ T cells than in CD4+ T cells. Antigen specificity was not determined for the clonally expanded peripheral T cells. In partial responders in the 0.1-3.0 mg/kg groups, normalized peripheral clonal expansion was found to be among the lowest, especially among CD8+ T cells.

The trial excluded patients who had a history of autoimmune disease or who were on systemic immunosuppression. Peripheral blood for TCR sequencing was collected from all dose cohorts at baseline, on cycle 4 day 1, and on cycle 7 day 1. Samples were obtained from an open-label, multicenter, first-in-human phase I dose-escalation trial of ivuxolimab. Adults with locally advanced or metastatic melanoma, renal cell, hepatocellular, or head and neck squamous cell carcinoma were enrolled in the trial. CD4+ and CD8+ T cells were sorted separately from peripheral blood before TCR sequencing. This clonotype originated in an adult with an advanced solid tumor such as melanoma, head and neck, liver or kidney cancer. The chain joins TRBV5-4 to TRBJ2-7, with 7 bases aligning to TRBD1. The sample consisted of CD4+ or CD8+ T cells sorted from blood, taken in a trial of the OX40 agonist ivuxolimab. The nucleotide sequence is given as TGTGCCAGCAGCTTCGACAGGGTCTACGAGCAGTACTTC. Translated, it gives CASSFDRVYEQYF.